This TCR beta chain came from a study of graft-versus-host responses after intestinal transplantation. The germline gives CDR1 SEHNR, CDR2 FQNEAQ (reference sequence). This CDR3 is 16 amino acids long. V gave up 1 base and J gave up 4 bases; unmatched junction bases: 8. Clones were read by immunoSEQ multiplex PCR, and TCRdb kept only the in-frame ones, dropping some. The data show 99,000 or so clones, about 84% seen once. The source is a human patient who received an intestinal transplant, so some T cells may come from the graft donor. The chain uses TRBV7-9 and TRBJ2-3; 7 nucleotides line up with TRBD2. The sample in question was PBMCs, obtained 255 days after intestinal transplant. The DNA for the CDR3 is TGTGCCAGCAGCTTAGGAGTAAGCGGGGTGGCAGATACGCAGTATTTT. It is translated as CASSLGVSGVADTQYF.